The clone carrying this T cell receptor (beta chain) was counted many times. What it binds is not known. The sample originates from a study of T cells after yellow fever vaccination. Broader study findings: A weaker but faster secondary response was observed, peaking on day 5 versus 15.

With V trimmed by 0 bases and J by 4 bases, 10 bases remained unmatched. The CDR3 is 18 residues long. CDR1 is LGHNA and CDR2 is YNFKEQ in the germline V gene. TCRdb ran MiXCR on the 5' RACE reads and lists one entry per CDR3 protein. The sample lists approximately 150,000 distinct CDR3 sequences; over 7% were seen once. The V gene is TRBV4-2, the J gene TRBJ2-3; 10 positions agree with TRBD2. This sequence was found in a man aged 30-40 years who received the YFV17D yellow fever vaccine. The specimen comprised CD4+ T cells sorted from PBMCs, sampled 5 days after the yellow fever booster vaccination. The CDR3 DNA follows: TGTGCCAGCAGCCAAGATTTGGCTAGCGGGAGTAGGGCAGATACGCAGTATTTT. It translates to CASSQDLASGSRADTQYF.